This is a list of T cell receptor beta chains from one sample in a study of blood T cell repertoires in COVID-19. This table comes from immunoSEQ multiplex PCR, and its TCRdb copy is limited to in-frame clones, with some not included. The sample records 150,000 to 200,000 clones, roughly 93% being singletons. The material sequenced was peripheral blood. These receptors were obtained from a man between 18 and 35 years old with COVID-19, enrolled during active disease. Both conserved end residues are trimmed from each CDR3. Clone size appears in some rows only: once, few, many, or a class for an expanded clone.

TRBJ2-1 . TRBV5-1 13 ASSTDREYYNEQF
TRBJ1-5 . TRBV28 15 ASSLDRTQGARQPQH
TRBJ2-7 . TRBV6-6 9 ASRDNYEQY
TRBJ2-1 . TRBV15 11 ATGEDRAGEQF
TRBJ1-5 few TRBV6-1 11 ASSDRGHQPQH
TRBJ1-1 . TRBV6-5 12 ASRSTGMNTEAF
TRBJ1-4 . TRBV18 13 ASSPPEGEIEKLL
TRBJ1-1 . TRBV19 12 ASSIYLLDTEAF
TRBJ2-7 . TRBV28 14 ASRPQGPGTTYEQY
TRBJ1-1 . TRBV4-2 15 ASSQGGGLFGNTEAF
TRBJ1-2 . TRBV19 11 ASSIFSGIGYT
TRBJ2-7 once TRBV5-1 12 ASSLGLDLYEQY
TRBJ2-7 . TRBV12-3/TRBV12-4 11 ASSFYSTYEQY
TRBJ2-7 . TRBV27 13 ASTRGSSGTNEQY
TRBJ2-1 . TRBV19 13 ASNATGTVYNEQF
TRBJ2-2 . TRBV6-4 13 ASSRQGTNTGELF
TRBJ1-5 . TRBV6-2/TRBV6-3 13 ASSYSGQGGQPQH
TRBJ2-7 few TRBV21-1 13 ASSGHGGVSYEQY
TRBJ2-7 . TRBV7-9 10 ASSQGGYEQY
TRBJ2-1 . TRBV28 16 ASSDIHPTSGNYNEQF
TRBJ2-7 . TRBV27 13 ASSLMGLPHYEQY
TRBJ2-1 . TRBV30 8 AVGGLTSV
TRBJ1-2 . TRBV12-5 11 ASGRQGGDGYT
TRBJ2-7 . TRBV6-5 10 ATSRYSYEQY
TRBJ2-3 . TRBV7-2 12 ASSRGDYTDTQY
TRBJ2-7 . TRBV5-1 11 ASSLRTGREQY
TRBJ1-3 . TRBV28 14 ASSLQGFIGGNTIY
TRBJ2-1 . TRBV24-1 12 ATSPRDFFNEQF
TRBJ2-5 . TRBV6-2/TRBV6-3 13 ASSYEGQVQETQY
TRBJ1-4 . TRBV4-2 14 ASSQDLTGPGEKLF
TRBJ2-6 . TRBV14 16 ASSPDRRGVAGANVLT
TRBJ2-5 . TRBV28 11 ATEGAVQETQY
TRBJ2-1 . TRBV19 11 ASSIQRDTEQF
TRBJ1-1 . TRBV29-1 11 SVGQGYGTEAF
TRBJ1-1 . TRBV4-1 11 ASSQDKNTEAF